One and the same sample provided the 32 T cell receptor beta chains below, sequenced in a study of regulatory T cells in long-lasting Graves disease. Time point described: newly diagnosed GD, antithyroid drugs for less than 3 months. From RNA extracted from PBMCs, the TCR library was made. Investigators prepared the TCR beta libraries by applying iRepertoire HTBI primers and Arm-PCR of CDR3 regions. Via MiXCR, TCRdb re-called the multiplex PCR reads, giving one row per CDR3 protein. The table lists some 450,000 distinct CDR3 sequences, 16% of them singletons. This same sample was also part of a study on T cells in Graves' hyperthyroidism and ophthalmopathy.

Sequenced material: peripheral blood mononuclear cells (PBMCs), taken at new diagnosis, from a patient treated with antithyroid drugs. The origin of the receptors is a woman aged 30 to 39 with Graves disease.

The gene calls are TRBV24-1 and TRBJ2-1; a weak D match, TRBD1 (6 bases). V was shortened by 3 bases and J by 2 bases, with 16 bases between the two germline ends. Germline V gene lookup returns CDR1 KGHDR and CDR2 SFDVKD. The CDR3 is made up of 17 amino acids. The CDR3 is CATSDQQGRGTYNEQFF. The DNA of the CDR3 is TGTGCCACCAGTGATCAGCAGGGGAGAGGAACCTACAATGAGCAGTTCTTC.

This clonotype came up a few times. V usage is TRBV7-9 and J usage is TRBJ1-1; no clear D. Per germline, CDR1 SEHNR and CDR2 FQNEAQ (reference sequence). V was trimmed by 5 bases and J by 0 bases, leaving 16 bases between them. The CDR3 loop spans 16 amino acids. The CDR3 protein is CASSLPLGIMNTEAFF. The CDR3 DNA sequence: TGTGCCAGCAGCCTACCCCTCGGGATCATGAACACTGAAGCTTTCTTT.

This clonotype occurred many times. This chain uses TRBV28 with TRBJ2-2; D is uncertain. CDR3 size: 13 residues. V was pared by 9 bases and J by 5 bases, with 13 bases between. Germline CDR1 MDHEN, CDR2 SYDVKM. CDR3 loop: CASGTTQTGELFF. The CDR3 coding sequence is TGTGCCAGTGGTACTACCCAGACCGGGGAGCTGTTTTTT.

This clonotype was counted at least ten times. The V and J genes are TRBV2 and TRBJ2-2; the match to TRBD2 covers 7 bases. Germline CDR1 and CDR2: SNHLY and FYNNEI. This CDR3 has 15 amino acids. V lost 6 bases and J lost 5; bases outside the gene matches: 9. CDR3 sequence reads: CASSRRTGGTGELFF. In DNA form, the CDR3 reads TGTGCCAGCAGCAGGCGGACCGGGGGGACCGGGGAGCTGTTTTTT.

At least ten counts were recorded for this clonotype. CDR3 protein: CAWSVLGSGIVAYNEQFF. CDR3 bases: TGTGCCTGGAGTGTACTAGGTAGCGGGATTGTCGCCTACAATGAGCAGTTCTTC. V and J are TRBV30 and TRBJ2-1; TRBD2 aligns across 8 bases. The V gene's germline CDR1 is GTSNPN and CDR2 SVGIG (reference sequence). This CDR3 is built from 18 residues. V shed 0 bases and J 2 bases; nucleotides not matched to a gene: 12.

This clonotype was found many times. V is TRBV28 and J is TRBJ2-3, with 10 bases fitting TRBD2. The CDR3 is made up of 20 amino acids. The germline V gene has CDR1 MDHEN and CDR2 SYDVKM. The junction had 15 bases not matched to a gene; V was cut back by 3 bases and J by 0 bases. The CDR3 nucleotides are TGTGCCAGCAGTTTCGAATTCAAGACTAGCGGGTTCTCTAGCACAGATACGCAGTATTTT. This encodes CASSFEFKTSGFSSTDTQYF.

This clonotype was counted ten times or more. V and J are TRBV20-1 and TRBJ2-1; 8 nucleotides agree with TRBD2. J was trimmed by 6 bases and V by 5 bases; bases with no gene match: 12. Germline V CDR1 and CDR2: DFQATT, SNEGSKA (reference sequence). This CDR3 has 15 amino acids. CDR3 residues: CSARLAGPTGNEQFF. The CDR3 nucleotides are TGCAGTGCTCGATTAGCGGGACCGACAGGCAATGAGCAGTTCTTC.

This clonotype was detected many times. This sequence joins TRBV27 and TRBJ2-3; 12 bases match TRBD1. The CDR3 has 17 amino acids. Germline CDR1 MNHEY, CDR2 SMNVEV (reference sequence). V shed 5 bases, J shed 4 bases, and the junction held 10 bases outside the gene matches. CDR3 nucleotides: TGTGCCAGCAGTCTAACTTTCCGGGACAGGGGGCCAGATACGCAGTATTTT. Its translation is CASSLTFRDRGPDTQYF.

This clonotype was seen more than once but under ten times. The gene calls are TRBV7-9 and TRBJ2-7; D call uncertain. V shed 5 bases and J shed 3 bases, with 14 bases lying between them. CDR1 and CDR2 from the germline V gene are SEHNR and FQNEAQ (reference sequence). The CDR3 runs to 14 residues. The CDR3 DNA is TGTGCCAGCAGCCCGACACTCTTCGGCTACGAGCAGTACTTC. This encodes CASSPTLFGYEQYF.

V usage is TRBV6-1 and J usage is TRBJ1-1; 7 nucleotides match TRBD1. Germline V lookup: CDR1 MNHNS, CDR2 SASEGT. With V trimmed by 6 bases and J by 0 bases, 4 bases remained unmatched. This CDR3 contains 14 residues. The DNA of the CDR3 is TGTGCCAGCAGGGGACAGTCTATGAACACTGAAGCTTTCTTT. Protein: CASRGQSMNTEAFF.

Concerning this clonotype itself: A much more abundant neighbour one base away suggests this may be a read error. The chain joins TRBV7-2 to TRBJ1-2; 7 nucleotides agree with TRBD1. This CDR3 is built from 16 residues. Per the germline V gene, CDR1 is SGHTA and CDR2 is FQGNSA. CDR3 sequence: CASSLGGGGQLYGYIF. The CDR3 coding sequence is TGTGCCAGCAGCTTAGGAGGCGGGGGACAGCTCTATGGCTACATCTTC.

This clonotype was detected ten times or more. The chain is built from TRBV6-5 and TRBJ2-7; TRBD2 agrees at 10 bases. CDR1 and CDR2 from the germline V gene are MNHEY and SVGAGI. There are 19 residues in the CDR3. J was trimmed by 2 bases and V by 4 bases; bases with no gene match: 17. CDR3: CASSSDSIHSGRPAYEQYF. CDR3 DNA: TGTGCCAGCAGTTCCGACTCCATTCATAGCGGGAGGCCTGCCTACGAGCAGTACTTC.

This clonotype was seen once. The V and J genes are TRBV28 and TRBJ2-1; D may be TRBD2 (5 bases). Germline values: CDR1 MDHEN, CDR2 SYDVKM. V was cut by 4 bases and J by 1 base, with 11 bases left in between. The CDR3 covers 15 residues. The CDR3 DNA follows: TGTGCCAGCAGTTGGGCTAGCTCATCCTACAATGAGCAGTTCTTC. Protein: CASSWASSSYNEQFF.

This clonotype was counted ten times or more. The rearrangement joins TRBV20-1 to TRBJ2-7, with a tentative D call TRBD2 (5 bases). With 1 base removed from V and 2 bases from J, the gap between germline ends came to 12 bases. This CDR3 has 14 amino acids. CDR1 DFQATT and CDR2 SNEGSKA come from the germline V gene (reference sequence). The CDR3 reads CSARGARATYEQYF. In nucleotides, the CDR3 is TGCAGTGCTAGAGGGGCGAGGGCTACCTACGAGCAGTACTTC.

The chain has TRBV9 and TRBJ1-6; D is ambiguous. The CDR3 consists of 15 residues. The ends were cut back, 4 bases at V and 8 bases at J, with 16 bases in the middle. Germline lookup yields CDR1 SGDLS and CDR2 YYNGEE. The CDR3 sequence is CASSHPEGGYSPLHF. As DNA, the CDR3 is TGTGCCAGCAGCCACCCTGAGGGCGGTTATTCACCCCTCCACTTT.

This clonotype has ten or more counts. The J gene is TRBJ1-4, the V gene TRBV6-5; TRBD1 matches 10 bases. V lost 0 bases and J lost 11; bases outside the gene matches: 0. This CDR3 is built from 13 residues. Germline assignment: CDR1 MNHEY and CDR2 SVGAGI. In DNA form, the CDR3 reads TGTGCCAGCAGTTACTCGACAGGGGGCAAACTGTTTTTT. Its protein is CASSYSTGGKLFF.

About this clonotype: A much larger clone sits a single nucleotide away, making a read error possible. The chain links TRBV6-1 to TRBJ2-1; no clear D gene. The last part of the DNA fits TRBJ2-7 better; the J call may be wrong. Looked up from germline, CDR1 is MNHNS and CDR2 is SASEGT. This CDR3 region has 11 residues. In DNA, the CDR3 is TGCGCCAGCAGTGATGGGGATGAGCAGTACTTC. Its protein product is CASSDGDEQYF.

The CDR3 loop is CASSLSPTSGMNTGELFF. DNA of the CDR3: TGTGCCAGCAGTTTATCCCCGACTAGCGGAATGAACACCGGGGAGCTGTTTTTT. The rearrangement links TRBV28 to TRBJ2-2; 9 nucleotides agree with TRBD2. This CDR3 spans 18 amino acids. The trim removed 1 base at V and 1 base at J, leaving 7 bases unmatched. CDR1 and CDR2 (germline): MDHEN, SYDVKM.

This clonotype was detected many times. The CDR3 DNA is TGTGCCAGCAGGGGGCCCGGGACAGACTCCTACAATGAGCAGTTCTTC. This codes for CASRGPGTDSYNEQFF. J is TRBJ2-1 and V is TRBV2; 7 positions agree with TRBD1. V trimming: 6 bases; J trimming: 0 bases; junction bases outside the gene matches: 8. The CDR3 has 16 amino acids. Germline V gene lookup returns CDR1 SNHLY and CDR2 FYNNEI.

This clonotype was seen more than once but under ten times. V is TRBV9 and J is TRBJ1-2; 8 bases match TRBD1. This CDR3 has 13 residues. V lost 2 bases and J lost 8; bases outside the gene matches: 5. Germline V gives CDR1 SGDLS, CDR2 YYNGEE. CDR3 region: CASSVTRTGGYTF. The CDR3 DNA reads TGTGCCAGCAGCGTTACCAGGACAGGGGGCTACACCTTC.

This clonotype was seen many times. The chain carries TRBV2 and TRBJ2-3; 7 nucleotides align to TRBD2. The trim removed 4 bases at V and 0 bases at J, leaving 4 bases unmatched. CDR3 length: 15 residues. CDR1 SNHLY and CDR2 FYNNEI come from the germline V gene. CDR3 sequence reads: CASSGSSGSTDTQYF. As DNA, the CDR3 is TGTGCCAGCAGTGGGTCTAGCGGTAGCACAGATACGCAGTATTTT.

This clonotype was observed many times. The V call is TRBV28, the J call TRBJ1-2; D gene ambiguous. Germline CDR1 reads MDHEN; CDR2 reads SYDVKM. V lost 7 bases and J lost 4, with 13 bases in between. The CDR3 covers 13 residues. In nucleotides, the CDR3 is TGTGCCAGCACCACTGGGCAGCTCTATGGCTACACCTTC. It specifies CASTTGQLYGYTF.

At least ten counts were recorded for this clonotype. The V and J genes are TRBV18 and TRBJ2-1, with D possibly TRBD1 on 5 matching bases. This CDR3 is built from 14 residues. V lost 2 bases to trimming and J lost 8 bases, with 13 bases between them. Germline loops: CDR1 KGHSH, CDR2 LQKENI. The CDR3 loop is CASSPRQITDEQFF. The CDR3 DNA reads as TGTGCCAGCTCACCAAGACAGATCACCGATGAGCAGTTCTTC.

This clonotype was recorded at least ten times. The CDR3 nucleotides read TGTGCCCCTACGTGGTCCAGGGGGTGGGGATTCAATCAGCCCCAGCATTTT. This translates into CAPTWSRGWGFNQPQHF. This rearrangement joins TRBV6-1 to TRBJ1-5, with 7 nucleotides matching TRBD1. V trimming: 11 bases; J trimming: 3 bases; junction bases outside the gene matches: 19. Germline V lookup: CDR1 MNHNS, CDR2 SASEGT. The length of the CDR3 is 17 residues.

This clonotype was counted ten times or more. The gene calls are TRBV7-9 and TRBJ2-3, with 10 bases lining up with TRBD2. Germline trimming cut 1 base from V and 0 bases from J; bases unmatched to any gene: 1. The CDR3 contains 16 residues. Germline CDR1 and CDR2: SEHNR and FQNEAQ (reference sequence). The CDR3 loop is CASSLVLAGSTDTQYF. In DNA, the CDR3 is TGTGCCAGCAGCTTAGTACTAGCGGGGAGCACAGATACGCAGTATTTT.

This clonotype was seen a handful of times. CDR3 sequence (DNA): TGTGCCAGCAGTTTATTAGGCTGGGAGACTGAAGCTTTCTTT. Protein product: CASSLLGWETEAFF. The chain uses TRBV27 and TRBJ1-1; D remains ambiguous. Germline-derived CDR1 and CDR2 are MNHEY and SMNVEV (reference sequence). The V gene lost 1 base and the J gene lost 5 bases, with 11 bases spanning the gap. This CDR3 has 14 amino acids.

The sample holds many counts of this clonotype. Germline and junction disagree at one end, which may indicate a read error. The V gene is TRBV5-5, the J gene TRBJ1-5, with D tentatively TRBD1 (5 bases). CDR1 SGHKS and CDR2 YYEKEE come from the germline V gene (reference sequence). The CDR3 extends over 15 amino acids. Here the CDR3 DNA reads TGCGCCAGCAGCTTGGAGGGGACCGGCACCCAGCCCCAGCATTTT. Its translation: CASSLEGTGTQPQHF.

The rearrangement links TRBV5-4 to TRBJ2-2; 11 nucleotides line up with TRBD2. The junction had 7 bases not matched to a gene; V was cut back by 0 bases and J by 6 bases. There are 17 residues in the CDR3. Germline CDR1 SGHNT, CDR2 YYREEE (reference sequence). The CDR3, as DNA: TGTGCCAGCAGCTTGGTTCGCTTAGCGGGAGGGCCCGGGGAGCTGTTTTTT. It specifies CASSLVRLAGGPGELFF.

This clonotype was seen many times. V usage is TRBV7-2 and J usage is TRBJ1-1; possibly TRBD1 for D (6 bases). The CDR3 covers 12 residues. Trimming shortened V by 10 bases and J by 6 bases, and 15 bases separated the two germline ends. Germline loops: CDR1 SGHTA, CDR2 FQGNSA. The DNA for the CDR3 is TGTGCCACCCGCAGGGGAGAGGCTGAAGCTTTCTTT. Translation: CATRRGEAEAFF.

This clonotype was observed many times. The gene calls are TRBV11-2 and TRBJ2-1; a weak D match, TRBD1 (5 bases). The V end was cut by 2 bases, the J end by 7 bases, with 12 bases between. In germline, CDR1 is SGHAT, CDR2 FQNNGV. CDR3 length: 14 amino acids. The CDR3: CASSLNRLANEQFF. In DNA form, the CDR3 reads TGTGCCAGCAGCTTAAACAGGCTTGCTAATGAGCAGTTCTTC.

This clonotype was seen at least ten times. The chain joins TRBV20-1 to TRBJ1-1; maybe TRBD1 (5 bases). Looked up from germline, CDR1 is DFQATT and CDR2 is SNEGSKA (reference sequence). The CDR3 has 14 amino acids. Trimming removed 0 bases from V and 5 bases from J, with 13 bases in between. DNA for the CDR3: TGCAGTGCTAGAGACCTCCGGGGGGAGACTGAAGCTTTCTTT. It translates to CSARDLRGETEAFF.

In its sample, this clonotype was seen many times. The chain has TRBV3-1 and TRBJ2-1; TRBD2 matches 11 bases. The CDR3 spans 16 residues. J gave up 5 bases and V 5 bases, and 8 bases lay outside the gene matches. CDR1 is LGHDT and CDR2 is YNNKEL in the germline V gene (reference sequence). DNA for the CDR3: TGTGCCAGCAGCACAGTAGCGGGAGGGCCGAACAATGAGCAGTTCTTC. Translation gives CASSTVAGGPNNEQFF.